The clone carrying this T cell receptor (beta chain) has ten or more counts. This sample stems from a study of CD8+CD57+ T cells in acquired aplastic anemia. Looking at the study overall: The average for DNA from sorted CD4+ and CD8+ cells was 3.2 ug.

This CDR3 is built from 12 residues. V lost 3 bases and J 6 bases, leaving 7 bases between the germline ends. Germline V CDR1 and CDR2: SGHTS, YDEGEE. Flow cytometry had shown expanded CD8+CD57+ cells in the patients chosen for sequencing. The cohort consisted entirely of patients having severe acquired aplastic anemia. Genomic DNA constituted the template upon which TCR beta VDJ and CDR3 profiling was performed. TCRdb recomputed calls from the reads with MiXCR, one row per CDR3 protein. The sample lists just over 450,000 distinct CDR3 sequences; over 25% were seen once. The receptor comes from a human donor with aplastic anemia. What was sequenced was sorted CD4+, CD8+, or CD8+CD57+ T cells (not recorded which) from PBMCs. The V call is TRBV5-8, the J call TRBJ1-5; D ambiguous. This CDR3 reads CASSSVGQPQHF. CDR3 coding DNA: TGTGCCAGCAGCTCAGTTGGTCAGCCCCAGCATTTT.